Here is one T cell receptor beta chain with its context. Its antigen is not known. Other DNA variants within this sample encode the same CDR3. The donors were part of the validation cohort of 95 to 150 subjects. That cohort was separate from the first cohort, which comprised 666 subjects. This sample was taken from a study of cytomegalovirus exposure and HLA in healthy donors. Some clones are missing from TCRdb's copy, which holds only in-frame ones; the method was immunoSEQ multiplex PCR. Altogether some 150,000 clones are present, 91% being singletons, with the ten largest covering 0.6% to 0.8%. Study-level findings and limits: Overall, under 200 TCR beta chains were annotated as cytomegalovirus-associated. Later, an analysis found that TCR clusters from the first cohort tended to co-occur in the 120 or so validation repertoires. Rare sequences made up most TCRs, while some public TCRs were found in many donors.

The origin of this receptor is a man aged 18 to 35 in good health and CMV-seronegative. The sequencing input was PBMCs.

CDR3 loop: CASSLARYQETQYF. CDR3 in DNA: TGTGCCAGCAGCTTAGCGAGGTACCAAGAGACCCAGTACTTC. V and J are TRBV7-9 and TRBJ2-5; no definite D call. Looked up from germline, CDR1 is SEHNR and CDR2 is FQNEAQ (reference sequence). The CDR3 totals 14 residues. Trimming cost V 0 bases and J 0 bases, with 5 bases left between them.